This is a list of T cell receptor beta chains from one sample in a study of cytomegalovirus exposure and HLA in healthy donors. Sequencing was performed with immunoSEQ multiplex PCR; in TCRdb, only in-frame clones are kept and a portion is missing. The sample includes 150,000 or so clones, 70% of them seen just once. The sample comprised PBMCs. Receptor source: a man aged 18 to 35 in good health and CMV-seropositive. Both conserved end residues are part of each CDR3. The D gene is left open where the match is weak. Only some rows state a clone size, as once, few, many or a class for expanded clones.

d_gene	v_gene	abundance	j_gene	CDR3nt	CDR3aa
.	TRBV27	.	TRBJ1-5	TGTGCCAGCAGTTTATTCTCGGGGTCCAGCAATCAGCCCCAGCATTTT	CASSLFSGSSNQPQHF
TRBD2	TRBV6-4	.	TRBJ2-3	TGTGCCAGCAGTGACTCGACCAGCGGGACCGGCACAGATACGCAGTATTTT	CASSDSTSGTGTDTQYF
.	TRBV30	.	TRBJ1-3	TGTGCCTGGAGCGAACAGGCTGGAAACACCATATATTTT	CAWSEQAGNTIYF
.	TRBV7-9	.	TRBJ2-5	TGTGCCAGCAGCTTAGGAGGGCCGACAGAGACCCAGTACTTC	CASSLGGPTETQYF
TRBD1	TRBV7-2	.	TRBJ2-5	TGTGCCAGCAGTCAATGGGTGCGGTCAGGGGGCCAAGAGACCCAGTACTTC	CASSQWVRSGGQETQYF
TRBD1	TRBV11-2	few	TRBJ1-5	TGTGCCAGCAGCTTAGGGACAGGGAATCAGCCCCAGCATTTT	CASSLGTGNQPQHF
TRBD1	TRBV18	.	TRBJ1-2	TGTGCCAGCTCACCATTGGACAGGGATGGCTACACCTTC	CASSPLDRDGYTF
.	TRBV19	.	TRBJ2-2	TGTGCCAGTAGTATATTTGGCGGGGGCTTCAACACCGGGGAGCTGTTTTTT	CASSIFGGGFNTGELFF
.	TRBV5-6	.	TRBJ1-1	TGTGCCAGCAGCTTGTGGCAGGTTTGGGACACTGAAGCTTTCTTT	CASSLWQVWDTEAFF
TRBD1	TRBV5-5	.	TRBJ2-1	TGTGCCAGCAGCTTGGGACAGGGGGTCTCGAATGAGCAGTTCTTC	CASSLGQGVSNEQFF
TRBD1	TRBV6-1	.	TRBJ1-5	TGTGCCAGCAGGACTGACAGGGGTGGTCAGCCCCAGCATTTT	CASRTDRGGQPQHF
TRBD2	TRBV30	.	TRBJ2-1	TGTGCCTGGAGTGTCCTAGCGGGTGGCGAGCAGTTCTTC	CAWSVLAGGEQFF
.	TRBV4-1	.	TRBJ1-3	TGCGCCAGCAGCCAAGTGGGCCTGGTAGCTCGGAGGATCGGAAACACCATATATTTT	CASSQVGLVARRIGNTIYF
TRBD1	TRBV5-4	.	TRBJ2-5	TGTGCCAGCAGCTTGGGGACAGGGGAAGAGACCCAGTACTTC	CASSLGTGEETQYF
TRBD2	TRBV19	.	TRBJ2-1	TGTGCCAGTAGTACTCTCTTAGCGGGAGGGCCGAACAATGAGCAGTTCTTC	CASSTLLAGGPNNEQFF
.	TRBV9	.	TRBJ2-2	TGTGCCAGCAGCGTAGTACTTGACACCGGGGAGCTGTTTTTT	CASSVVLDTGELFF
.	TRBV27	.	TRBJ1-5	TGTGCCAGCAGTTCGGCAGGGGTCGCTAATCAGCCCCAGCATTTT	CASSSAGVANQPQHF
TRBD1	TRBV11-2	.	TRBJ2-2	TGTGCCAGCAGCCAAACCGGGACAGGGATCGGGGGGGAGCTGTTTTTT	CASSQTGTGIGGELFF
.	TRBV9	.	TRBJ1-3	TGTGCCAGCAGCAAGTACTCGAACTCTGGAAACACCATATATTTT	CASSKYSNSGNTIYF
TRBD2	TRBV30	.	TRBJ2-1	TGTGCCTGGAGTGTGATAGCGGGAGGGCCTACAGTCTTC	CAWSVIAGGPTVF
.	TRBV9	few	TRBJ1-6	TGTGCCAGCAGCTCGGGACTCTCGCGGGGTAATTCACCCCTCCACTTT	CASSSGLSRGNSPLHF
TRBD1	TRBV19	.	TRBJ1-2	TGTGCCAGTAGTACCCAGGACAGGAGTTATGGCTACACCTTC	CASSTQDRSYGYTF
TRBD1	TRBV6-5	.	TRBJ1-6	TGTGCCAGCACTGAGGGGGCTAGTTCACCCCTCCACTTT	CASTEGASSPLHF
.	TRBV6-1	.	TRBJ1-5	TGTGCCAGCAGTGATGCGGGGGAGTCGAGCAATCAGCCCCAGCATTTT	CASSDAGESSNQPQHF
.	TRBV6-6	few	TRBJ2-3	TGTGCCAGCAGTTACGGGGCAAACACAGATACGCAGTATTTT	CASSYGANTDTQYF
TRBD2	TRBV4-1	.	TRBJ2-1	TGCGCCAGCCAGCGGGGGGGTTTTCCAGGCAATGAGCAGTTCTTC	CASQRGGFPGNEQFF
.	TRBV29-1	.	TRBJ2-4	TGCAGCGTTGGGGCAGGGGACAAAAACATTCAGTACTTC	CSVGAGDKNIQYF
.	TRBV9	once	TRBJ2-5	TGTGCCAGCAGCGCATGGGACAGTCGGGGGGAGACCCAGTACTTC	CASSAWDSRGETQYF
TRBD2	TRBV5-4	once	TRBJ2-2	TGTGCCAGCAGCCCAGGGATGCGGGGGGTAGGTGACACCGGGGAGCTGTTTTTT	CASSPGMRGVGDTGELFF
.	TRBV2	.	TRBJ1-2	TGTGCCAGCAGCGAGAGCTATGGCTACACCTTC	CASSESYGYTF
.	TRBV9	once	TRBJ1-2	TGTGCCAGCAGCGTAGGGGAGGGTGGCTACACCTTC	CASSVGEGGYTF
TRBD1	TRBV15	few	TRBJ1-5	TGTGCCACTGCGGAGGGGACAGGGAACAATCAGCCCCAGCATTTT	CATAEGTGNNQPQHF
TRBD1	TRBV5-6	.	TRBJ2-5	TGTGCCAGCCGACAGGGAAGCCAAGAGACCCAGTACTTC	CASRQGSQETQYF
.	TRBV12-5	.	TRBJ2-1	TGTGCTAGTGGAGATGACAGTTACAATGAGCAGTTCTTC	CASGDDSYNEQFF
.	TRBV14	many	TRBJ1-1	TGTGCCAGCAGCCAAGACTACACTGAAGCTTTCTTT	CASSQDYTEAFF
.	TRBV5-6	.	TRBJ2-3	TGTGCCAGCAGCGCCGGGTTAAGCACAGATACGCAGTATTTT	CASSAGLSTDTQYF
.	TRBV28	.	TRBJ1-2	TGTGCCAGCAGACCCGCAGGTCGGGGATCTAATACTAACTATGGCTACACCTTC	CASRPAGRGSNTNYGYTF
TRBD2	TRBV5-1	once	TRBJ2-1	TGCGCCAGCAGGGTTGAGCGGGAGGGCAATAAGTTCTTC	CASRVEREGNKFF
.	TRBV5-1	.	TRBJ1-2	TGCGCCAGCAGCTTGGAGGCAGGGAATGGCTACACCTTC	CASSLEAGNGYTF
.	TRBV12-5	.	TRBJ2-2	TGTGCTAGTGGTTTCGACACCGGGGAGCTGTTTTTT	CASGFDTGELFF
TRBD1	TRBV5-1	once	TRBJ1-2	TGCGCCAGCAGCTTGGACAGGGGAAGCTACACCTTC	CASSLDRGSYTF
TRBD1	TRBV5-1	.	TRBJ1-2	TGCGCCAGCAGCGAGGGACAGGGCGGCTACACCTTC	CASSEGQGGYTF
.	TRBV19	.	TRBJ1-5	TGTGCCAGTAGTACCGGGGATAGGACGGTTTATAGCAATCAGCCCCAGCATTTT	CASSTGDRTVYSNQPQHF
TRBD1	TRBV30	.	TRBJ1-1	TGTGCCTGGAGTGGAACAGGGGGCGGTACTGAAGCTTTCTTT	CAWSGTGGGTEAFF
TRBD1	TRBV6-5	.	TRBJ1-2	TGTGCCAGCAGCCCCGGACAGGGGGTAACCTATGGCTACACCTTC	CASSPGQGVTYGYTF
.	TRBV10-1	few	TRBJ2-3	TGCGCCAGCAGCCCCGGAGTCCGTACGCAGTATTTT	CASSPGVRTQYF
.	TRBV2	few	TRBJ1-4	TGTGCCAGCAGCCAGGGCAAACTGTTTTTT	CASSQGKLFF
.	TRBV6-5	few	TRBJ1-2	TGTGCCAGCAGTTACGGTCCAGGCCGGGGGGATGGCTACACCTTC	CASSYGPGRGDGYTF
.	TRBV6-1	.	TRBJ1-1	TGTGCCAATGGGGGAGGGGGGCTGTTGGGCACTGAAGCTTTCTTT	CANGGGGLLGTEAFF
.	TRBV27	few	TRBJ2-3	TGTGCCAGCAGTTTATCAGGGGGGGGAGGTGCGCAGTATTTT	CASSLSGGGGAQYF
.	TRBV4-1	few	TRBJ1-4	TGCGCCAGCAGCCAAGACTCTGGAGGGGAAAAACTGTTTTTT	CASSQDSGGEKLFF
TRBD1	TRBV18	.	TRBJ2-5	TGTGCCAGCTCACCAACGGGACAGGGGCGAGAGACCCAGTACTTC	CASSPTGQGRETQYF
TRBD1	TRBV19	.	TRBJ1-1	TGTGCCAGTCGACAGGGCCAGGGGAACACTGAAGCTTTCTTT	CASRQGQGNTEAFF
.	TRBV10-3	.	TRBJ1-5	TGTGCCATCGCCCAGCAGCAGGGTAATCAGCCCCAGCATTTT	CAIAQQQGNQPQHF
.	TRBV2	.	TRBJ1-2	TGTGCCAGCAGGCCGGACAGTCCTAACTATGGCTACACCTTC	CASRPDSPNYGYTF